The 2 T cell receptor beta chains listed next were all sequenced from one sample in a study of regulatory T cells in long-lasting Graves disease. Sample time point: newly diagnosed GD, antithyroid drugs for less than 3 months. RNA isolated from PBMCs was used to make the TCR library. Through Arm-PCR of CDR3 regions and iRepertoire HTBI primers, TCR beta libraries were built. A single record per CDR3 protein comes from TCRdb applying MiXCR to the multiplex PCR reads. This table holds around 500,000 distinct CDR3 sequences, about 11% found once. These data are also associated with another study on T cells in Graves' hyperthyroidism and ophthalmopathy.

Sequenced here: peripheral blood mononuclear cells (PBMCs), sampled at new diagnosis, from a patient treated with antithyroid drugs. These receptors came from a woman aged 25 to 39 with Graves disease.

This clonotype was detected a few times. The rearrangement joins TRBV20-1 to TRBJ2-1; D gene unclear. Germline CDR1 is DFQATT and CDR2 is SNEGSKA (reference sequence). The length of the CDR3 is 10 residues. The V end lost 4 bases, the J end lost 3 bases, and 1 base lay between the germline ends. The CDR3 bases are TGCAGTGCTATCTACAATGAGCAGTTCTTC. As protein: CSAIYNEQFF.

In its sample, this clonotype was seen many times. This chain links TRBV29-1 with TRBJ1-3, with D perhaps matching TRBD1 (6 bases). V was trimmed by 8 bases and J by 7 bases, leaving 18 bases between them. CDR1 and CDR2 (germline): SQVTM, ANQGSEA. The CDR3 is 13 residues long. CDR3 coding DNA: TGCAGCCCCCGGGGGCGGGGGGCGAACACCATATATTTT. Encoded protein: CSPRGRGANTIYF.